A single TCR beta chain is shown here with its context. This clonotype was seen more than once but under ten times. This clone's antigen is unknown. There are no base qualities to consult, and no much larger clone falls within one base. The library came from RACE. TCRdb names NextSeq 500 as the instrument used. Library preparation attached unique molecular identifiers to individual cDNA molecules for quantitative, reproducible TCR counting. From each blood RNA sample, both TCR alpha and TCR beta chains were sequenced. The source study handled its data this way. Samples had a median of about 90,000 TCRs, with a range from about 23,224 to 750,000. V, J and CDR3 annotation of the TCR reads was performed with the Decombinator software suite. To make PS versus PT1 abundance plots, every sample was subsampled to the same number of TCRs (28,000). Expanded TCRs were defined as absent before sensitization and observed at least eight times at the 2-week time point. TCRdb's own reprocessing of the public reads used fastp at Q25 and MiXCR and kept productive beta chains. Each CDR3 protein appears once, grouped with its most common genes and DNA. The V and J calls here are based on TCRdb, not the publication. This sample has 50,000 to 65,000 distinct CDR3 sequences in its table, and 9.9% of those were observed once. 16% of the sample rests with the top ten.

The label giving this sample's time point can be read as: patch test 3, about 24 weeks after DPC sensitization. The label giving this sample's treatment or condition can be read as: therapeutic diphenylcyclopropenone sensitization with weekly scalp DPC. Blood at each patch-test visit was drawn before the patch test was applied. Eligible patients were aged 18 to 70, diagnosed with alopecia, deemed suitable for DPC therapy, and excluded if pregnant. Total RNA was extracted from unfractionated whole blood collected in Tempus Blood RNA tubes. The data derive from a study of human T cells and chemical hapten exposure (dated by TCRdb to 2020 to 2023). Background on the whole study: For sensitization, 2% DPC in acetone was applied to a 2 cm by 2 cm area of upper inner arm skin. Patients additionally received weekly therapeutic DPC doses to the scalp throughout the roughly 26-week study period. Most of the patients in the cohort were female, and the cohort covered alopecia areata with under or over 50% scalp involvement, alopecia totalis and alopecia universalis. The study tracked peripheral blood TCR repertoire changes in vivo during primary and secondary sensitization to the hapten diphenylcyclopropenone (DPC) in alopecia patients. About 30 alopecia patients provided blood for TCR sequencing at one to four time points (pre-sensitization, 2, 6 and 24 weeks). Libraries were pooled for sequencing, and per-sample TCR yields varied mainly because of small differences in library volumes within the pool. Patient blood was sampled pre-sensitization (week 0) and at 2, 6 and about 24 weeks after DPC sensitization. Patch testing on the upper back used Finn chambers containing 0.01% DPC, with scoring done after 6 days according to International Contact Dermatitis Research Group standards.

The paper as a whole reports these results and caveats: Compared with pre-sensitization or healthy control sets, expanded TCRs formed significantly more large CDR3 similarity clusters, which is consistent with antigen-driven responses. After repeated subsampling, the strength of the expansion versus patch-test correlation and the threshold at which it became significant changed. Because all patients had alopecia, a presumed autoimmune disease, the immune response of the patients might differ from that of healthy individuals. The number of TCRs above 1 in 1000 frequency did not change with DPC sensitization; there was no evidence of global repertoire structure alterations. Patch test score was positively correlated with the number of PT1 expanded TCRs, with significance at thresholds 8, 16 and 32 but not at 4.

The CDR3 covers 14 residues, taking in both the cysteine and the phenylalanine. Of all the DNA, just the CDR3 is kept, 42 bases in frame from base 1. For CDR1 and CDR2, the germline V gene lists MNHEY and SVGAGI. The V end loses 0 bases and the J end loses 12 bases, and a stretch of 14 bases separates them. Recombination joined TRBV6-5 with TRBJ1-4; TRBD1 is perhaps the D gene, given 5 matching bases. This clonotype was sampled from a woman in her thirties or forties with alopecia areata. Some clones in this sample may be carry-over from other donors' samples. The input for sequencing was whole blood, taken in connection with sensitization to the hapten diphenylcyclopropenone (DPC). The CDR3 sequence is CASSYSRGRGELFF. The sequence in DNA is TGTGCCAGCAGTTACTCGCGGGGGAGAGGGGAACTGTTTTTT.